The 20 T cell receptor beta chains given below trace back to one sample, sequenced in a study of T cell responses to AZD1222 COVID-19 vaccine. Here immunoSEQ multiplex PCR was the method, and the copy in TCRdb shows in-frame clones only, minus some. Here the sample spans about 140,000 clones, roughly 92% being singletons. The sequences come from peripheral blood, collected on day 0 of AZD1222 vaccination. The source of these receptors is an adult in good health.

This chain connects TRBV7-2 to TRBJ2-2; 8 positions agree with TRBD2. CDR1 and CDR2 from the germline V gene are SGHTA and FQGNSA. V trimming: 5 bases; J trimming: 0 bases; junction bases outside the gene matches: 5. The CDR3 spans 16 residues. CDR3 nucleotide sequence: TGTGCCAGCAGCGCAACTAGCGGAGCGAACACCGGGGAGCTGTTTTTT. Its translation: CASSATSGANTGELFF.

The chain links TRBV29-1 to TRBJ1-4, with a possible D match to TRBD1 (6 bases). This CDR3 is 14 amino acids long. Between the trimmed V and J ends, which lost 5 bases and 3 bases, there was a span of 13 bases. The germline gives CDR1 SQVTM, CDR2 ANQGSEA. The CDR3 DNA reads as TGCAGCGTTCTAGCAGGGGCGGCTAATGAAAAACTGTTTTTT. Translation: CSVLAGAANEKLFF.

The chain recombines TRBV6-5 with TRBJ1-6; 7 positions match TRBD1. The V segment lost 6 bases and the J segment 7 bases; nucleotides outside the gene matches: 9. Germline V gives CDR1 MNHEY, CDR2 SVGAGI. CDR3 length equals 15 residues. CDR3 DNA: TGTGCCAGCAGACTTCGACAGGGATACAATTCACCCCTCCACTTT. Protein product: CASRLRQGYNSPLHF.

The V gene is TRBV7-9, the J gene TRBJ2-3; perhaps TRBD1 as D (5 bases). Trimming took 5 bases from V and 6 from J, leaving 15 bases between them. The CDR3 loop spans 14 amino acids. The germline V gene has CDR1 SEHNR and CDR2 FQNEAQ (reference sequence). The CDR3 here is CASSATTAVDTQYF. CDR3 DNA: TGTGCCAGCAGCGCGACGACAGCAGTGGATACGCAGTATTTT.

This chain connects TRBV5-1 to TRBJ2-3; TRBD1 might be the D (6 bases). Germline CDR1 SGHRS, CDR2 YFSETQ. Between the trimmed V and J ends, which lost 3 bases and 3 bases, there was a span of 14 bases. The CDR3 extends over 15 amino acids. CDR3 bases: TGCGCCAGCAGCTCCCAGGGGTTCGGGACAGATACGCAGTATTTT. Translating gives CASSSQGFGTDTQYF.

V gene TRBV5-1 combines with J gene TRBJ2-7; possibly TRBD1 for D (5 bases). Germline values: CDR1 SGHRS, CDR2 YFSETQ. The V end was cut by 4 bases, the J end by 2 bases, with 19 bases between. The CDR3 contains 16 residues. The CDR3 DNA reads as TGCGCCAGCAGCCCCCTAACCCAAGGGGATCCCTACGAGCAGTACTTC. It encodes CASSPLTQGDPYEQYF.

The gene calls are TRBV19 and TRBJ1-1; no definite D call. Germline-derived CDR1 and CDR2 are LNHDA and SQIVND (reference sequence). CDR3 size: 13 residues. V was shortened by 6 bases and J by 1 base, with 9 bases between the two germline ends. CDR3 amino acids: CASSVDGNTEAFF. CDR3 coding DNA: TGTGCCAGTAGCGTGGACGGGAACACTGAAGCTTTCTTT.

This clone was observed a single time. CDR3 coding DNA: TGTGCCAGCAGCTTAGAGGGACAGGTCACTGAAGCTTTCTTT. Its protein is CASSLEGQVTEAFF. The chain joins TRBV5-8 to TRBJ1-1, with 8 positions matching TRBD1. Germline V gives CDR1 SGHTS, CDR2 YDEGEE. Trimming at V came to 2 bases and at J to 4 bases, leaving 4 bases not matched to a gene. The CDR3 consists of 14 residues.

The gene calls are TRBV28 and TRBJ1-3; D is ambiguous. In germline, CDR1 is MDHEN, CDR2 SYDVKM. The CDR3 is 13 residues long. V dropped 10 bases and J dropped 0 bases, with 10 bases sitting between them. CDR3 region: CATLRVSGNTIYF. CDR3 DNA sequence: TGTGCCACGCTGCGCGTCTCTGGAAACACCATATATTTT.

V gene TRBV7-9 combines with J gene TRBJ1-4; D call uncertain. Germline values: CDR1 SEHNR, CDR2 FQNEAQ (reference sequence). V dropped 1 base and J dropped 0 bases, with 9 bases sitting between them. The length of the CDR3 is 16 residues. The CDR3 is CASSLDQSATNEKLFF. The CDR3 nucleotides read TGTGCCAGCAGCTTAGATCAGAGTGCAACTAATGAAAAACTGTTTTTT.

The V gene is TRBV5-6, the J gene TRBJ1-5; the D gene is possibly TRBD1 (6 bases). Trimming pared 0 bases from V and 4 bases from J, leaving 8 bases between. From germline, CDR1 is SGHDT and CDR2 YYEEEE. The CDR3 contains 14 residues. The CDR3 loop is CASSLGTVNQPQHF. The CDR3 DNA is TGTGCCAGCAGCTTGGGGACAGTTAATCAGCCCCAGCATTTT.

This sequence joins TRBV19 and TRBJ1-6; tentatively, D is TRBD1 (6 bases). V was clipped by 3 bases and J by 9 bases, with 12 bases between them. The CDR3 loop spans 14 amino acids. Germline lookup yields CDR1 LNHDA and CDR2 SQIVND (reference sequence). Here the CDR3 DNA reads TGTGCCAGTAGTATCAGACAGGAGGGTTCACCCCTCCACTTT. The encoded protein is CASSIRQEGSPLHF.

CDR3 coding DNA: TGCGCCAGCAGCCCGGTCCGGGGGGAAGGTGACGAGCAGTACTTC. This sequence encodes CASSPVRGEGDEQYF. V and J are TRBV5-1 and TRBJ2-7; 7 bases map to TRBD2. This CDR3 contains 15 residues. Germline CDR1 reads SGHRS; CDR2 reads YFSETQ. V gave up 4 bases and J gave up 5 bases; unmatched junction bases: 12.

The chain links TRBV5-1 to TRBJ2-1; 10 bases line up with TRBD1. The CDR3 length is 22 residues. Germline V CDR1 and CDR2: SGHRS, YFSETQ. J lost 0 bases, V lost 3 bases, and 21 bases had no gene match. The CDR3 DNA follows: TGCGCCAGCAGCTCCCTGCCGGGACAGGGGCAACGCCGGGTCAGCTCCTACAATGAGCAGTTCTTC. It yields the protein CASSSLPGQGQRRVSSYNEQFF.

The chain joins TRBV28 to TRBJ1-2; tentatively, D is TRBD1 (5 bases). V lost 6 bases and J 0 bases, leaving 17 bases between the germline ends. Germline V gene lookup returns CDR1 MDHEN and CDR2 SYDVKM. The CDR3 is made up of 16 amino acids. CDR3 amino acids: CASRTLTGLPNYGYTF. In DNA, the CDR3 is TGTGCCAGCAGGACCCTCACAGGCCTCCCTAACTATGGCTACACCTTC.

The V gene is TRBV28, the J gene TRBJ2-7; D tentatively fits TRBD1 or TRBD2 (8 bases each). The germline V gene has CDR1 MDHEN and CDR2 SYDVKM. The CDR3 spans 17 residues. Trimming took 4 bases from V and 3 from J, leaving 22 bases between them. The CDR3 reads CASSSLSGTGVSYEQYF. CDR3 DNA sequence: TGTGCCAGCAGTTCGCTTAGCGGGACAGGCGTCAGCTACGAGCAGTACTTC.

The chain recombines TRBV5-1 with TRBJ2-7; the D call may be TRBD1 or TRBD2 (5 bases each). Trimming cost V 0 bases and J 3 bases, with 10 bases left between them. Per germline, CDR1 SGHRS and CDR2 YFSETQ. This CDR3 is 14 amino acids long. This CDR3 is CASSLAPGSYEQYF. CDR3 in DNA: TGCGCCAGCAGCTTGGCGCCAGGGAGCTACGAGCAGTACTTC.

V gene TRBV2 combines with J gene TRBJ2-7; weak D call: TRBD2 (5 bases). The CDR3 is 11 residues long. CDR1 and CDR2 (germline): SNHLY, FYNNEI. With 4 bases removed from V and 9 bases from J, the gap between germline ends came to 10 bases. DNA for the CDR3: TGTGCCAGCAGTGTGACGAGCGGGCAGTACTTC. It translates to CASSVTSGQYF.

The rearrangement links TRBV29-1 to TRBJ1-2, with TRBD1 matching 11 bases. Germline values: CDR1 SQVTM, CDR2 ANQGSEA. This CDR3 is 14 amino acids long. V shed 3 bases, J shed 1 base, and the junction held 1 base outside the gene matches. The DNA for the CDR3 is TGCAGCGTTGAGGACAGGGGGCGTAACTATGGCTACACCTTC. Translating it yields CSVEDRGRNYGYTF.

The genes are TRBV28 and TRBJ2-7, with a weak D call TRBD2 (5 bases). Trimming left V 6 bases short and J 2 bases short, with 14 bases between. This CDR3 region has 14 residues. Germline V gives CDR1 MDHEN, CDR2 SYDVKM. The CDR3 region is CASRGPISAYEQYF. The CDR3, as DNA: TGTGCCAGCAGAGGCCCGATTAGCGCCTACGAGCAGTACTTC.